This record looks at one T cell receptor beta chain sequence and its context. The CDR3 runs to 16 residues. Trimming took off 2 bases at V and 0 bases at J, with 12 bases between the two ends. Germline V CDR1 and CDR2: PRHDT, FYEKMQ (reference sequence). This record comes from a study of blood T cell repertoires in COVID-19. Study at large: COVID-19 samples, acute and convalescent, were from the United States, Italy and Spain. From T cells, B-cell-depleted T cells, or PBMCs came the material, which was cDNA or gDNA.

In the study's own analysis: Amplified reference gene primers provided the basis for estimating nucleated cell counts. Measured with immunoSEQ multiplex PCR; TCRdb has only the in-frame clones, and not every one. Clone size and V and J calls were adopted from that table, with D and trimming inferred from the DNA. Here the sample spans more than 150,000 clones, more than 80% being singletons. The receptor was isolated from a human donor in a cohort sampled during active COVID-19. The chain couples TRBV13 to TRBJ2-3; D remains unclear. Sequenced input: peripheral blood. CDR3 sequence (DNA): TGTGCCAGCAGCTTATTCAGAAAATCTAGCACAGATACGCAGTATTTT. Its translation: CASSLFRKSSTDTQYF.